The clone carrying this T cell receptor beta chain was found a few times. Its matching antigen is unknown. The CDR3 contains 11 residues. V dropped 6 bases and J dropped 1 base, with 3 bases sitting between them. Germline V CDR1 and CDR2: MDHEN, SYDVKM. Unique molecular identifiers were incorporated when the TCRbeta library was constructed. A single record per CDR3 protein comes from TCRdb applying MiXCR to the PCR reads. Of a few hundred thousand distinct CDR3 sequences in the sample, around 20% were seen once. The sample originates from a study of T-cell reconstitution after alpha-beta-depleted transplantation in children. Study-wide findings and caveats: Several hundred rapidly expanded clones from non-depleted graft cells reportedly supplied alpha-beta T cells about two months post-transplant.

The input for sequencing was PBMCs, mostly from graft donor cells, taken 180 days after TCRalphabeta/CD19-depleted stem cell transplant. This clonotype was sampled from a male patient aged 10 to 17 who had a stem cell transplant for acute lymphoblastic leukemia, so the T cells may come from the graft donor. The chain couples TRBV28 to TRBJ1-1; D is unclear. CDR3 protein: CASRKNTEAFF. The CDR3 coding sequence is TGTGCCAGCAGAAAGAACACTGAAGCTTTCTTT.